This T cell receptor (beta chain) was captured in a study of neurological immune-mediated disorders. Note on this clonotype: Its specificity is not known. This may be a read error, as it is one base from a much larger clone.

Volunteers attending a blood bank in Maryland, USA, served as healthy controls. The method for making cDNA was 5'RACE, and it used 10-nucleotide random UMIs. Each CDR3 protein gets one entry after TCRdb re-called the 5' RACE reads with MiXCR. Here the sample spans tens of thousands of distinct CDR3 sequences, about 13% being singletons. General observations from the study: CDR3 amino acid sequences of expanded clones were not shared across subjects, a result suggesting private repertoires in all groups.

The receptor was isolated from a female donor in good health. The sequenced material came from PBMCs.

The CDR3 here is CVSSRSGGALAYEQFF. Here the CDR3 DNA reads TGTGTCAGCAGCCGCAGCGGGGGGGCCCTTGCTTATGAGCAGTTCTTC. The V call is TRBV3-1, the J call TRBJ2-1, with 10 bases aligning to TRBD2. The length of the CDR3 is 16 residues. CDR1 is LGHDT, CDR2 YNNKEL, per germline (reference sequence).